The 32 T cell receptor beta chains below come from one sample, sequenced in a study of cytomegalovirus exposure and HLA in healthy donors. PCR employed 60 Vbeta and 13 Jbeta primers. Sequencing was performed with immunoSEQ multiplex PCR; in TCRdb, only in-frame clones are kept and a portion is missing. The sample carries around 120,000 clones, 70% to 85% recorded once. Sequenced input: PBMCs. Every receptor here comes from a man younger than 35 in good health and CMV-seronegative.

V is TRBV2 and J is TRBJ2-1, with D possibly TRBD1 on 5 matching bases. This CDR3 contains 14 residues. Trimming took 7 bases from V and 7 from J, leaving 17 bases between them. Germline V gene data show CDR1 as SNHLY and CDR2 as FYNNEI. Here the CDR3 reads CASTRGPGVNEQFF. CDR3 coding DNA: TGTGCCAGCACAAGGGGCCCTGGAGTGAATGAGCAGTTCTTC.

The rearrangement uses TRBV19 and TRBJ1-2; D is possibly TRBD1 (6 bases). Germline lookup yields CDR1 LNHDA and CDR2 SQIVND (reference sequence). Trimming removed 3 bases at V and 6 bases at J, with 14 bases between. The CDR3 sequence is 14 residues long. CDR3 in DNA: TGTGCCAGTAGTATGCCCGGGACACTCAATGGCTACACCTTC. The encoded protein is CASSMPGTLNGYTF.

This chain links TRBV11-2 with TRBJ1-2; 7 bases align to TRBD1. The CDR3 has 14 amino acids. CDR1 and CDR2 (germline): SGHAT, FQNNGV. J gave up 0 bases and V 6 bases, and 4 bases lay outside the gene matches. For the CDR3, the DNA is TGTGCCAGCAGTAGGGGGCTAGCTAACTATGGCTACACCTTC. It codes for CASSRGLANYGYTF. The variable domain in full, with the rest retrieved from reference TRBV11-2 and TRBJ1-2, is EAGVAQSPRYKIIEKRQSVAFWCNPISGHATLYWYQQILGQGPKLLIQFQNNGVVDDSQLPKDRFSAERLKGVDSTLKIQPAKLEDSAVYLCASSRGLANYGYTFGSGTRLTVV.

The chain employs TRBV2 and TRBJ1-5, with 7 bases aligning to TRBD1. Germline V lookup: CDR1 SNHLY, CDR2 FYNNEI. V gave up 1 base and J gave up 3 bases; unmatched junction bases: 3. CDR3 length: 15 amino acids. CDR3: CASSEDRGNNQPQHF. The CDR3 DNA follows: TGTGCCAGCAGTGAAGACAGGGGCAACAATCAGCCCCAGCATTTT.

This clone was seen more than once but under ten times. CDR3 in DNA: TGCGCCAGCAGTCAATCACCGGACGGGAAATACAATGAGCAGTTCTTC. This sequence encodes CASSQSPDGKYNEQFF. The chain couples TRBV23-1 to TRBJ2-1, with D possibly matching TRBD2 (5 bases). TRBV23-1 counts as an open reading frame of uncertain function. V lost 0 bases, J lost 4 bases, and 13 bases lay in between. The CDR3 consists of 16 residues.

The rearrangement links TRBV6-5 to TRBJ1-2, with a tentative D call TRBD1 (6 bases). Trimming cost V 6 bases and J 7 bases, with 9 bases left between them. The CDR3 contains 11 residues. Germline CDR1 and CDR2: MNHEY and SVGAGI. CDR3 protein: CASREGGGYTF. DNA for the CDR3: TGTGCCAGCAGAGAAGGGGGTGGCTACACCTTC.

The V gene is TRBV13, the J gene TRBJ2-3; 7 bases match TRBD2. Germline-derived CDR1 and CDR2 are PRHDT and FYEKMQ (reference sequence). CDR3 length: 16 amino acids. Trimming cost V 5 bases and J 1 base; bases outside gene matches: 9. The CDR3 region has the DNA TGTGCCAGCAGCCTGCGGGGGACCCTTCGCACAGATACGCAGTATTTT. It specifies CASSLRGTLRTDTQYF.

This clone has more than one count but fewer than ten. V and J are TRBV6-6 and TRBJ1-2; 7 nucleotides line up with TRBD1. The CDR3 runs 14 residues. J gave up 0 bases and V 6 bases, and 4 bases lay outside the gene matches. Germline CDR1 reads MNHNY; CDR2 reads SVGAGI (reference sequence). The DNA for the CDR3 is TGTGCCAGCAGCCGGGACAGTACTAACTATGGCTACACCTTC. Translating gives CASSRDSTNYGYTF.

The chain has TRBV7-9 and TRBJ2-3; 7 nucleotides agree with TRBD2. V trimming: 4 bases; J trimming: 3 bases; junction bases outside the gene matches: 4. This CDR3 region has 14 residues. Germline lookup yields CDR1 SEHNR and CDR2 FQNEAQ (reference sequence). The CDR3 loop is CASSSTLATDTQYF. The CDR3 coding sequence is TGTGCCAGCAGCTCCACACTAGCGACAGATACGCAGTATTTT.

The chain has TRBV18 and TRBJ1-1; TRBD1 agrees at 7 bases. Unmatched junction bases numbered 11, after V lost 6 bases and J lost 1 base. Germline V gives CDR1 KGHSH, CDR2 LQKENI. The CDR3 loop spans 16 amino acids. This CDR3 is CASSSLAGTENTEAFF. Written as DNA, the CDR3 is TGTGCCAGCTCCTCTCTAGCCGGGACAGAGAACACTGAAGCTTTCTTT. Full variable domain (remainder filled in from reference TRBV18 and TRBJ1-1): NAGVMQNPRHLVRRRGQEARLRCSPMKGHSHVYWYRQLPEEGLKFMVYLQKENIIDESGMPKERFSAEFPKEGPSILRIQQVVRGDSAAYFCASSSLAGTENTEAFFGQGTRLTVV.

The chain combines TRBV7-8 with TRBJ1-2; D is ambiguous. The CDR3 consists of 13 residues. CDR1 and CDR2 (germline): SGHVS, FQNEAQ. V lost 5 bases to trimming and J lost 4 bases, with 11 bases between them. The CDR3 nucleotides read TGTGCCAGCAGCCCGCGGGCGGCCTATGGCTACACCTTC. Protein product: CASSPRAAYGYTF.

The chain couples TRBV4-2 to TRBJ1-2, with 9 bases matching TRBD1. The CDR3 spans 15 residues. The junction had 8 bases not matched to a gene; V was cut back by 3 bases and J by 6 bases. Germline values: CDR1 LGHNA, CDR2 YNFKEQ. CDR3 nucleotides: TGTGCCAGCAGCCAGAACGCCGGGACAGGGAATGGCTACACCTTC. It is translated as CASSQNAGTGNGYTF.

V and J are TRBV15 and TRBJ2-1, with D possibly TRBD1 on 5 matching bases. Per germline, CDR1 LNHNV and CDR2 YYDKDF (reference sequence). V was pared by 1 base and J by 5 bases, with 9 bases between. The CDR3 sequence is 14 residues long. The CDR3 loop reads CATSRVRVNNEQFF. DNA of the CDR3: TGTGCCACCAGCAGAGTCAGGGTTAACAATGAGCAGTTCTTC.

This clone was counted a single time. This chain connects TRBV5-8 to TRBJ2-7, with TRBD1 matching 9 bases. J gave up 5 bases and V 2 bases, and 5 bases lay outside the gene matches. CDR3 length: 14 residues. Germline V gene data show CDR1 as SGHTS and CDR2 as YDEGEE. The CDR3 reads CASSLRTGGDEQYF. CDR3 coding DNA: TGTGCCAGCAGCTTACGCACAGGGGGCGACGAGCAGTACTTC.

The chain is built from TRBV5-6 and TRBJ2-5; D is perhaps TRBD1 (6 bases). CDR1 and CDR2 from the germline V gene are SGHDT and YYEEEE. The length of the CDR3 is 13 residues. Trimming cost V 3 bases and J 5 bases, with 11 bases left between them. Here the CDR3 reads CASSYQGFETQYF. The CDR3 DNA is TGTGCCAGCAGCTACCAGGGGTTTGAGACCCAGTACTTC.

The V and J genes are TRBV7-3 and TRBJ2-3, with 11 positions matching TRBD2. Looked up from germline, CDR1 is SGHTA and CDR2 is FQGTGA. The CDR3 runs 19 residues. J was trimmed by 0 bases and V by 5 bases; bases with no gene match: 13. For the CDR3, the DNA is TGTGCCAGCAGCCCTAACCCCCCGGGACTAGCGGCTAGCACAGATACGCAGTATTTT. It yields the protein CASSPNPPGLAASTDTQYF.

Written as DNA, the CDR3 is TGTGCCAGCAGCCCTAAACGGGGGCAGGGGGCATTGGAGGTTGACAATCAGCCCCAGCATTTT. This gives the protein CASSPKRGQGALEVDNQPQHF. This rearrangement joins TRBV9 to TRBJ1-5; 8 nucleotides agree with TRBD1. Germline lookup yields CDR1 SGDLS and CDR2 YYNGEE. With V trimmed by 4 bases and J by 3 bases, 24 bases remained unmatched. CDR3 size: 21 residues. The whole variable domain, remainder taken from reference TRBV9 and TRBJ1-5, is DSGVTQTPKHLITATGQRVTLRCSPRSGDLSVYWYQQSLDQGLQFLIQYYNGEERAKGNILERFSAQQFPDLHSELNLSSLELGDSALYFCASSPKRGQGALEVDNQPQHFGDGTRLSIL.

This rearrangement joins TRBV28 to TRBJ2-3; D perhaps matches TRBD2 (7 bases). CDR3 size: 15 residues. Germline V gene data show CDR1 as MDHEN and CDR2 as SYDVKM. Trimming stripped 6 bases from V and 2 bases from J, with 15 bases between. The CDR3 DNA follows: TGTGCCAGCAGCGACTGGGGGGGCTACACAGATACGCAGTATTTT. Encoded protein: CASSDWGGYTDTQYF.

The chain employs TRBV6-1 and TRBJ2-3, with 11 positions matching TRBD2. Germline CDR1 and CDR2: MNHNS and SASEGT. V lost 2 bases to trimming and J lost 8 bases; unmatched junction nucleotides: 12. This CDR3 is 17 amino acids long. The CDR3 coding sequence is TGTGCCAGCAGTGAATGGGCTAGCGGGGGGATTATCGGTACGCAGTATTTT. Translation: CASSEWASGGIIGTQYF.

The chain uses TRBV5-1 and TRBJ2-5, with 9 bases that match TRBD1. TRBJ2-7 explains the end of the DNA better; the J call may be wrong. Germline V gene lookup returns CDR1 SGHRS and CDR2 YFSETQ. This CDR3 comprises 16 residues. This CDR3 is CASSLADRGISYEQYF. DNA for the CDR3: TGCGCCAGCAGCTTGGCCGACAGGGGGATCTCCTACGAGCAGTACTTC.

This chain uses TRBV9 with TRBJ2-1; a weak D match, TRBD2 (6 bases). The ends were cut back, 2 bases at V and 0 bases at J, with 9 bases in the middle. The V gene's germline CDR1 is SGDLS and CDR2 YYNGEE. This CDR3 is built from 15 residues. The CDR3 spells CASSVSGISYNEQFF. CDR3 nucleotides: TGTGCCAGCAGCGTTAGCGGTATCTCCTACAATGAGCAGTTCTTC. The whole variable domain, remainder taken from reference TRBV9 and TRBJ2-1, is DSGVTQTPKHLITATGQRVTLRCSPRSGDLSVYWYQQSLDQGLQFLIQYYNGEERAKGNILERFSAQQFPDLHSELNLSSLELGDSALYFCASSVSGISYNEQFFGPGTRLTVL.

The rearrangement links TRBV6-5 to TRBJ2-5; D is unresolved. Trimming removed 4 bases at V and 4 bases at J, with 13 bases between. The germline V gene encodes CDR1 MNHEY and CDR2 SVGAGI. The CDR3 is 14 amino acids. The CDR3 nucleotides read TGTGCCAGCAGTTCGGTTCCACCCCGAGAGACCCAGTACTTC. Residues: CASSSVPPRETQYF.

V and J are TRBV12-5 and TRBJ2-1; D perhaps matches TRBD1 (6 bases). Trimming cost V 1 base and J 6 bases, with 10 bases left between them. CDR1 is LGHNT, CDR2 FRNRAP, per germline. The CDR3 is made up of 14 amino acids. CDR3 nucleotides: TGTGCTAGTGGTTTGGGGGGACATATCAATGAGCAGTTCTTC. Its translation: CASGLGGHINEQFF.

As regards this clone: Other DNA sequences in the sample encode the same CDR3. The genes are TRBV9 and TRBJ2-5; 7 bases match TRBD1. V shed 0 bases and J 5 bases; nucleotides not matched to a gene: 4. CDR1 is SGDLS and CDR2 is YYNGEE in the germline V gene. This CDR3 region has 14 residues. The CDR3 region has the DNA TGTGCCAGCAGCGTAGGGACAGGTCAGGAGACCCAGTACTTC. Protein: CASSVGTGQETQYF.

V gene TRBV29-1 combines with J gene TRBJ2-7, with TRBD1 matching 9 bases. The germline V gene has CDR1 SQVTM and CDR2 ANQGSEA. V shed 6 bases and J 4 bases; nucleotides not matched to a gene: 10. The CDR3 runs 14 residues. The CDR3 region is CSVRGRQGVYEQYF. The CDR3 DNA sequence: TGCAGCGTCCGAGGGAGACAGGGGGTATACGAGCAGTACTTC.

Only a few counts were recorded for this clone. The rearrangement links TRBV27 to TRBJ1-1, with D perhaps TRBD1 (5 bases). The germline V and J ends were trimmed by 3 bases and 4 bases, with 12 bases remaining between them. CDR3 size: 14 residues. Germline CDR1 and CDR2: MNHEY and SMNVEV (reference sequence). CDR3 in amino acids: CASSFGWGGTEAFF. Written as DNA, the CDR3 is TGTGCCAGCAGTTTTGGTTGGGGGGGCACTGAAGCTTTCTTT.

The chain carries TRBV6-1 and TRBJ2-5; 7 bases align to TRBD1. V lost 5 bases and J lost 4; bases outside the gene matches: 7. The CDR3 has 14 residues. The germline V gene encodes CDR1 MNHNS and CDR2 SASEGT. As DNA, the CDR3 is TGTGCCAGCAGTTATACAGGGGCCCGAGAGACCCAGTACTTC. Translation gives CASSYTGARETQYF.

This chain joins TRBV5-1 and TRBJ1-1; no clear D. Trimming took off 3 bases at V and 6 bases at J, with 15 bases between the two ends. Germline loops: CDR1 SGHRS, CDR2 YFSETQ. The length of the CDR3 is 14 residues. CDR3 bases: TGCGCCAGCAGCTATATTACAGTGGGCCCTGAAGCTTTCTTT. It specifies CASSYITVGPEAFF. Based on the CDR3 plus reference TRBV5-1 and TRBJ1-1, the full variable domain is KAGVTQTPRYLIKTRGQQVTLSCSPISGHRSVSWYQQTPGQGLQFLFEYFSETQRNKGNFPGRFSGRQFSNSRSEMNVSTLELGDSALYLCASSYITVGPEAFFGQGTRLTVV.

This chain links TRBV19 with TRBJ2-7, with 7 bases identical to TRBD2. Germline loops: CDR1 LNHDA, CDR2 SQIVND (reference sequence). The CDR3 has 17 residues. Trimming removed 6 bases from V and 4 bases from J; junction bases left unmatched: 18. CDR3 DNA sequence: TGTGCCAGTAGCACGACACGGCTCTCGCGGGGGAGTTACGAGCAGTACTTC. As protein: CASSTTRLSRGSYEQYF.

The V gene is TRBV18, the J gene TRBJ2-1, with a weak D call TRBD2 (5 bases). Germline lookup yields CDR1 KGHSH and CDR2 LQKENI. The CDR3 is 14 amino acids. V lost 6 bases and J lost 4, with 13 bases in between. CDR3 sequence: CASSSTGSYNEQFF. The DNA for the CDR3 is TGTGCCAGCTCCTCGACGGGGTCGTACAATGAGCAGTTCTTC.

This chain connects TRBV7-6 to TRBJ1-4; 10 bases agree with TRBD1. CDR3 length equals 16 residues. V shed 7 bases and J 8 bases; nucleotides not matched to a gene: 13. In germline, CDR1 is SGHVS, CDR2 FNYEAQ. DNA for the CDR3: TGTGCCAGCACCGTAGGACAGGGGGGCGGTGGAGAAAAACTGTTTTTT. It codes for CASTVGQGGGGEKLFF.

A word on this clone: A junction boundary mismatches the germline segment, possibly from a read error. This chain links TRBV7-8 with TRBJ2-7; D is perhaps TRBD1 (5 bases). CDR3 length: 13 amino acids. Germline V gene sequence: CDR1 SGHVS, CDR2 FQNEAQ. The chain's CDR3 is CASSLNYPNRPDF. In DNA form, the CDR3 reads TGTGCCAGCAGCTTAAATTATCCAAACAGGCCTGACTTC.